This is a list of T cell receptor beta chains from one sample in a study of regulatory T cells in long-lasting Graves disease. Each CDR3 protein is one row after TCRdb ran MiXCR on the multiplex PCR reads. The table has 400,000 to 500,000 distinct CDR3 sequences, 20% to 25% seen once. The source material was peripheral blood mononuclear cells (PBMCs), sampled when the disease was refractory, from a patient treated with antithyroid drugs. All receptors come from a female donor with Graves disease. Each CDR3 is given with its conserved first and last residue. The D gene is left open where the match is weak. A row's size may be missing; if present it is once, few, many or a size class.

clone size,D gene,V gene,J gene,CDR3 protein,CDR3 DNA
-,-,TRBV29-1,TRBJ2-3,CSVSSLDTQYF,TGCAGCGTTTCAAGTCTAGATACGCAGTATTTT
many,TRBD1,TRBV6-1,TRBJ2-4,CASSGTGGGNIQYF,TGTGCCAGCAGCGGGACAGGGGGAGGTAACATTCAGTACTTC
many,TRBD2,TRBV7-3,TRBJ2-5,CASSYFSGGTETQYF,TGTGCCAGCAGCTATTTTAGCGGGGGGACAGAGACCCAGTACTTC
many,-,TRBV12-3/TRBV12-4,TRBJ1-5,CASSPQGMNQPQHF,TGTGCCAGCAGTCCTCAGGGAATGAATCAGCCCCAGCATTTT
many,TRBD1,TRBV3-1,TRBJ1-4,CASRIQGADEKLFF,TGTGCCAGCAGGATACAGGGGGCTGATGAAAAACTGTTTTTT
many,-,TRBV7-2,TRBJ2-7,CASSQQRLQYF,TGTGCCAGCAGCCAACAGAGATTGCAGTACTTC
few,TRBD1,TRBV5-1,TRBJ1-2,CASSWTGEIDGYTF,TGCGCCAGCAGCTGGACAGGGGAGATTGATGGCTACACCTTC
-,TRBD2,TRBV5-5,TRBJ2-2,CASSLRAGSTGELFF,TGTGCCAGCAGCTTGAGAGCGGGATCAACCGGGGAGCTGTTTTTT
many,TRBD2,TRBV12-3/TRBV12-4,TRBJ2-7,CASTPGRGGYEQYF,TGTGCCAGCACCCCGGGCCGGGGGGGATACGAGCAGTACTTC
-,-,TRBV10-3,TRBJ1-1,CAIRGGDTEAFF,TGTGCCATCAGGGGGGGTGACACTGAAGCTTTCTTT
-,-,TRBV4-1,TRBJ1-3,CASSQGGALSGNTIYF,TGCGCCAGCAGCCAAGGTGGGGCCCTCTCTGGAAACACCATATATTTT
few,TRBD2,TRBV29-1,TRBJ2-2,CSGASGRNPNTGELFF,TGCAGCGGAGCTAGCGGTAGGAACCCGAACACCGGGGAGCTGTTTTTT
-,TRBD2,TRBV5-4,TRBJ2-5,CASSFPGSGGAETQYF,TGTGCCAGCAGCTTTCCGGGAAGCGGGGGGGCCGAGACCCAGTACTTC